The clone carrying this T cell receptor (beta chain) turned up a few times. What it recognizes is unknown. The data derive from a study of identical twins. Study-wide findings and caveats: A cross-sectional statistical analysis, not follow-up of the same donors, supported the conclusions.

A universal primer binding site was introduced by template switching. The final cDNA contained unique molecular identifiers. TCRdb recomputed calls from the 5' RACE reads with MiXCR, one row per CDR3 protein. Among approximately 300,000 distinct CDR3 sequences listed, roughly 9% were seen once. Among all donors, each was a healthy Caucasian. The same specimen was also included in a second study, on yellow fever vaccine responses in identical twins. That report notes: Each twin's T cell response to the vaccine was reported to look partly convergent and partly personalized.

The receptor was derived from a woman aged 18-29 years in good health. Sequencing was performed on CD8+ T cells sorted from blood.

CDR3: CASSIPAGSTEQYF. The CDR3, as DNA: TGTGCCAGTAGTATTCCAGCGGGGTCTACCGAGCAGTACTTC. V gene TRBV19 combines with J gene TRBJ2-7; 7 nucleotides line up with TRBD2. Germline V gene sequence: CDR1 LNHDA, CDR2 SQIVND (reference sequence). This CDR3 has 14 amino acids. The V gene end was trimmed by 3 bases and the J gene end by 6 bases; junction bases not matched to a gene: 8.